A single sample is the source of the 17 T cell receptor beta chains below, sequenced in a study of blood T cell repertoires in COVID-19. TCRdb's table, derived via immunoSEQ multiplex PCR, lists solely in-frame clones and lacks some. The sample lists more than 300,000 clones; about nine tenths were seen once. The sample comprised PBMCs or T cells enriched from blood (not recorded which). These receptors came from a woman aged 18-35 years who had recovered from COVID-19.

The chain recombines TRBV3-1 (or the pseudogene TRBV3-2) with TRBJ2-5; TRBD1 agrees at 9 bases. The CDR3 is 14 residues long. V was clipped by 6 bases and J by 4 bases; unmatched bases: 6. The germline V gene has CDR1 LGHDT and CDR2 YNNKEL (reference sequence). The CDR3 nucleotides are TGTGCCAGCAGGGACAGGGGTTGGGTAGAGACCCAGTACTTC. Protein: CASRDRGWVETQYF.

The chain couples TRBV4-1 to TRBJ1-1, with 7 bases lining up with TRBD1. The CDR3 is made up of 14 amino acids. Germline V gene data show CDR1 as MGHRA and CDR2 as YSYEKL. The V and J ends lost 1 base and 7 bases, in that order; junction bases with no gene match: 6. The CDR3 sequence: CASSQVSGGFEAFF. The CDR3 DNA sequence: TGCGCCAGCAGCCAAGTCTCAGGGGGATTTGAAGCTTTCTTT.

The chain recombines TRBV6-5 with TRBJ2-5; D not certain. Germline V gene data show CDR1 as MNHEY and CDR2 as SVGAGI. This CDR3 spans 13 amino acids. Trimming cost V 6 bases and J 4 bases, with 12 bases left between them. CDR3 sequence (DNA): TGTGCCAGCAGGCTCGCCCGAGGAGAGACCCAGTACTTC. Protein sequence: CASRLARGETQYF.

Of note for this clone: Other nucleotide sequences in the sample specify the same CDR3. This chain uses TRBV29-1 with TRBJ2-1; 7 nucleotides match TRBD2. The V gene's germline CDR1 is SQVTM and CDR2 ANQGSEA. The ends lost 4 bases at V and 9 bases at J; junction bases unmatched: 3. This CDR3 is built from 11 residues. The CDR3 DNA sequence: TGCAGCGTTGCTCCGGGGGGTGAGCAGTTCTTC. Translation gives CSVAPGGEQFF.

V and J are TRBV2 and TRBJ1-3; weak D call: TRBD1 (6 bases). Germline V gives CDR1 SNHLY, CDR2 FYNNEI. The CDR3 extends over 17 amino acids. V was cut by 4 bases and J by 0 bases, with 16 bases left in between. CDR3 nucleotides: TGTGCCAGCAGTGTTCGTAACAGGGAGCACTCTGGAAACACCATATATTTT. Its protein product is CASSVRNREHSGNTIYF.

The chain has TRBV5-8 and TRBJ1-2, with D unclear. Germline CDR1 SGHTS, CDR2 YDEGEE. There are 15 residues in the CDR3. Trimming took off 0 bases at V and 4 bases at J, with 13 bases between the two ends. The CDR3 loop reads CASSLGPGNSYGYTF. In DNA form, the CDR3 reads TGTGCCAGCAGCTTGGGGCCAGGCAATTCCTATGGCTACACCTTC.

The chain links TRBV19 to TRBJ1-1; D call uncertain. The V end was cut by 0 bases, the J end by 10 bases, with 12 bases between. CDR1 and CDR2 from the germline V gene are LNHDA and SQIVND (reference sequence). The CDR3 consists of 13 residues. The chain's CDR3 is CASSIDREGGAFF. CDR3 in DNA: TGTGCCAGTAGTATAGATAGGGAAGGAGGAGCTTTCTTT.

The V gene is TRBV3-1 (or the pseudogene TRBV3-2), the J gene TRBJ2-7; 10 bases line up with TRBD1. J lost 5 bases, V lost 6 bases, and 4 bases had no gene match. This CDR3 has 13 residues. Germline loops: CDR1 LGHDT, CDR2 YNNKEL (reference sequence). CDR3 region: CASRVTGGNEQYF. CDR3 nucleotide sequence: TGTGCCAGCAGGGTGACAGGGGGCAACGAGCAGTACTTC.

The J gene is TRBJ1-2, the V gene TRBV7-9, with 12 bases matching TRBD1. The CDR3 runs to 18 residues. After removal of 0 bases from V and 3 bases from J, the junction contained 8 bases not matched to a gene. Germline loops: CDR1 SEHNR, CDR2 FQNEAQ (reference sequence). This chain's CDR3 is CASSLAGQGAGGDYGYTF. DNA for the CDR3: TGTGCCAGCAGCTTAGCGGGACAGGGGGCTGGTGGTGACTATGGCTACACCTTC.

This clone was seen a few times. V and J are TRBV19 and TRBJ2-7; D gene ambiguous. Trimming stripped 3 bases from V and 0 bases from J, with 12 bases between. The CDR3 is made up of 15 amino acids. The germline V gene has CDR1 LNHDA and CDR2 SQIVND (reference sequence). CDR3 amino acids: CASSIFSASSYEQYF. The CDR3 nucleotides read TGTGCCAGTAGTATTTTTTCCGCGAGCTCCTACGAGCAGTACTTC.

The CDR3 loop reads CASSQLTRGVDGSYQETQYF. The CDR3, as DNA: TGCGCCAGCAGCCAACTCACCCGGGGGGTAGACGGAAGCTACCAAGAGACCCAGTACTTC. The chain is built from TRBV4-1 and TRBJ2-5; TRBD2 aligns across 7 bases. V gave up 2 bases and J gave up 0 bases; unmatched junction bases: 18. The germline gives CDR1 MGHRA, CDR2 YSYEKL. The CDR3 length is 20 residues.

This clone appeared a few times. J is TRBJ2-7 and V is TRBV3-1 (or the pseudogene TRBV3-2); 9 bases are shared with TRBD2. The CDR3 sequence is 15 residues long. Per germline, CDR1 LGHDT and CDR2 YNNKEL (reference sequence). V trimming: 8 bases; J trimming: 6 bases; junction bases outside the gene matches: 14. CDR3 sequence reads: CASQFSGTSSSEQYF. In DNA form, the CDR3 reads TGTGCCAGCCAATTCTCCGGGACTAGCAGCTCCGAGCAGTACTTC.

V is TRBV24-1 and J is TRBJ2-3; weak D call: TRBD2 (6 bases). This CDR3 is 18 amino acids long. The V and J ends lost 4 bases and 3 bases respectively, with 22 bases between them. The germline gives CDR1 KGHDR, CDR2 SFDVKD. This CDR3 reads CATSDSLRRLEGTDTQYF. The CDR3 DNA is TGTGCCACCAGTGACTCCCTCCGACGACTAGAGGGAACAGATACGCAGTATTTT.

V usage is TRBV9 and J usage is TRBJ2-7, with D perhaps matching TRBD2 (7 bases). This CDR3 is built from 15 residues. Trimming removed 4 bases at V and 4 bases at J, with 18 bases between. Germline CDR1 and CDR2: SGDLS and YYNGEE. CDR3 amino acids: CASSLDGGGGYEQYF. CDR3 nucleotides: TGTGCCAGCAGCTTAGACGGGGGCGGGGGATACGAGCAGTACTTC.

The chain uses TRBV10-2 and TRBJ1-1, with D possibly TRBD1 on 6 matching bases. Germline lookup yields CDR1 WSHSY and CDR2 SAAADI. The CDR3 length is 12 residues. V was shortened by 11 bases and J by 3 bases, with 13 bases between the two germline ends. The CDR3 spells CAAEGDDTEAFF. The CDR3 bases are TGCGCCGCTGAGGGGGACGACACTGAAGCTTTCTTT.

The chain couples TRBV7-8 to TRBJ1-4; weak D call: TRBD1 (5 bases). The V gene's germline CDR1 is SGHVS and CDR2 FQNEAQ. This CDR3 has 17 residues. V lost 0 bases to trimming and J lost 0 bases, with 11 bases between them. CDR3 loop: CASSLAPGFSTNEKLFF. DNA of the CDR3: TGTGCCAGCAGCTTAGCTCCAGGGTTCTCAACTAATGAAAAACTGTTTTTT.

The rearrangement joins TRBV6-5 to TRBJ1-1, with D perhaps matching TRBD1 (5 bases). The CDR3 has 13 amino acids. Germline V gene lookup returns CDR1 MNHEY and CDR2 SVGAGI. V lost 5 bases to trimming and J lost 5 bases, with 12 bases between them. CDR3 residues: CASSPGFVTEAFF. The CDR3 coding sequence is TGTGCCAGCAGTCCAGGGTTCGTGACTGAAGCTTTCTTT.